Sequencing of this TCR beta chain was carried out in a study of OX40 agonist ivuxolimab in advanced cancers. The assay was immunoSEQ multiplex PCR, and TCRdb's table has in-frame clones only and misses some. The sample lists about 19,000 clones; roughly 80% were seen once. CDR1 and CDR2 from the germline V gene are LNHDA and SQIVND (reference sequence). This CDR3 region has 13 residues. The V end was cut by 5 bases, the J end by 9 bases, with 17 bases between. This clonotype was obtained from an adult with an advanced solid tumor such as melanoma, head and neck, liver or kidney cancer. The sample in question was CD4+ or CD8+ T cells sorted from blood, obtained in a trial of the OX40 agonist ivuxolimab. This sequence joins TRBV19 and TRBJ2-7; either TRBD1 or TRBD2 may supply D (5 bases each). The CDR3 region has the DNA TGTGCCAGTAGTTCCCGGGGCCGAGAGTGGCAGTACTTC. Its protein product is CASSSRGREWQYF.